This TCR beta chain is from a study of technical replicates of blood from several donors. The table came from immunoSEQ multiplex PCR; TCRdb's copy has only in-frame clones and leaves some out. The data contain tens of thousands of clones, about 86% of them singletons. Sequencing used PBMCs. The clonotype originates from a human donor in good health. Some clones in this sample may be carry-over from other donors' samples.

CDR3: CASSLRAGANEQFF. DNA of the CDR3: TGTGCCAGCAGTTTAAGAGCGGGAGCGAATGAGCAGTTCTTC. The gene calls are TRBV27 and TRBJ2-1; 8 bases fit TRBD2. CDR3 length: 14 amino acids. With 2 bases clipped from V and 7 bases from J, the junction kept 4 bases outside the gene matches. CDR1 MNHEY and CDR2 SMNVEV come from the germline V gene (reference sequence).